The 32 T cell receptor beta chains given below trace back to one sample, sequenced in a study of cytomegalovirus exposure and HLA in healthy donors. PCR was performed using 60 Vbeta and 13 Jbeta primers. This table comes from immunoSEQ multiplex PCR, and its TCRdb copy is limited to in-frame clones, with some not included. The ten top clones account for under 3.5%, within a sample of approximately 120,000 clones. The source material was PBMCs. Receptor source: a man aged 25 to 45 in good health and CMV-seronegative.

The rearrangement joins TRBV7-7 to TRBJ2-1; a possible D gene is TRBD1 (6 bases). The CDR3 totals 16 residues. V was shortened by 0 bases and J by 0 bases, with 9 bases between the two germline ends. Germline lookup yields CDR1 SSHAT and CDR2 FNYEAQ (reference sequence). In nucleotides, the CDR3 is TGTGCCAGCAGCTTAGCGGGGGCAAACTCCTACAATGAGCAGTTCTTC. It yields the protein CASSLAGANSYNEQFF.

V gene TRBV6-5 combines with J gene TRBJ2-1; D not resolved. With 6 bases removed from V and 5 bases from J, the gap between germline ends came to 17 bases. This CDR3 is 15 amino acids long. CDR1 MNHEY and CDR2 SVGAGI come from the germline V gene. Here the CDR3 DNA reads TGTGCCAGCAGGATACTACCCCCCCCGAACAATGAGCAGTTCTTC. It translates to CASRILPPPNNEQFF.

Turning to this clone: At one of its ends the junction is not consistent with the germline gene, which may arise from a read error. The V and J genes are TRBV5-6 and TRBJ1-2; 7 nucleotides align to TRBD1. Germline V CDR1 and CDR2: SGHDT, YYEEEE. This CDR3 has 14 amino acids. CDR3 sequence: CASILGQPNYGYTF. The DNA of the CDR3 is TGTGCCAGCATCTTGGGACAGCCGAACTATGGCTACACCTTC. Supplemented by reference TRBV5-6 and TRBJ1-2, the full variable domain reads DAGVTQSPTHLIKTRGQQVTLRCSPKSGHDTVSWYQQALGQGPQFIFQYYEEEERQRGNFPDRFSGHQFPNYSSELNVNALLLGDSALYLCASILGQPNYGYTFGSGTRLTVV.

V is TRBV11-2 and J is TRBJ2-3, with D tentatively TRBD1 (5 bases). This CDR3 is 12 amino acids long. CDR1 and CDR2 (germline): SGHAT, FQNNGV. V was clipped by 6 bases and J by 6 bases, with 10 bases between them. The CDR3 nucleotides read TGTGCCAGCAGTGGGGCCGGGGATACGCAGTATTTT. This sequence encodes CASSGAGDTQYF.

The chain recombines TRBV11-2 with TRBJ2-7, with 7 positions matching TRBD1. From germline, CDR1 is SGHAT and CDR2 FQNNGV. The CDR3 runs 14 residues. The V and J ends lost 4 bases and 4 bases, in that order; junction bases with no gene match: 7. The CDR3 DNA is TGTGCCAGCAGCTACCGGACAGGTGATTACGAGCAGTACTTC. This encodes CASSYRTGDYEQYF.

This chain links TRBV5-1 with TRBJ1-2; TRBD1 agrees at 7 bases. Germline-derived CDR1 and CDR2 are SGHRS and YFSETQ. J gave up 13 bases and V 2 bases, and 8 bases lay outside the gene matches. The CDR3 covers 12 residues. The CDR3 region is CASSLDTGVGTF. CDR3 bases: TGCGCCAGCAGCTTAGATACAGGGGTTGGCACCTTC.

V gene TRBV4-1 combines with J gene TRBJ1-2, with 7 bases identical to TRBD1. V shed 0 bases, J shed 4 bases, and the junction held 5 bases outside the gene matches. The CDR3 covers 15 residues. Germline V CDR1 and CDR2: MGHRA, YSYEKL. The CDR3 DNA sequence: TGCGCCAGCAGCCAAGAGCCAGGGGGAAGCTATGGCTACACCTTC. Protein sequence: CASSQEPGGSYGYTF.

This chain connects TRBV6-5 to TRBJ1-1; the D is unclear. Germline assignment: CDR1 MNHEY and CDR2 SVGAGI. The CDR3 contains 11 residues. V lost 7 bases and J lost 3, with 6 bases in between. The CDR3, as DNA: TGTGCCAGCATTTCCGACACTGAAGCTTTCTTT. This codes for CASISDTEAFF.

The V call is TRBV5-6, the J call TRBJ1-3; D is uncertain. CDR1 and CDR2 (germline): SGHDT, YYEEEE. The CDR3 totals 15 residues. Trimming shortened V by 0 bases and J by 0 bases, and 7 bases separated the two germline ends. The CDR3 region is CASSLAAGSGNTIYF. The CDR3 coding sequence is TGTGCCAGCAGCTTGGCGGCGGGCTCTGGAAACACCATATATTTT.

The chain employs TRBV10-3 and TRBJ2-7; no clear D. The CDR3 consists of 12 residues. Germline CDR1 reads ENHRY; CDR2 reads SYGVKD. Trimming removed 4 bases at V and 0 bases at J, with 4 bases between. The CDR3 loop is CAISGASYEQYF. The DNA for the CDR3 is TGTGCCATCAGTGGAGCCTCCTACGAGCAGTACTTC.

This chain joins TRBV2 and TRBJ2-7, with 7 bases lining up with TRBD1. The CDR3 length is 13 residues. Germline V gene sequence: CDR1 SNHLY, CDR2 FYNNEI. After removal of 7 bases from V and 2 bases from J, the junction contained 5 bases not matched to a gene. The CDR3 protein is CASKTGKTYEQYF. The DNA of the CDR3 is TGTGCCAGCAAGACAGGGAAGACCTACGAGCAGTACTTC.

The rearrangement joins TRBV2 to TRBJ2-2, with 13 bases fitting TRBD2. V gave up 4 bases and J gave up 6 bases; unmatched junction bases: 2. CDR1 and CDR2 (germline): SNHLY, FYNNEI. The CDR3 length is 15 residues. This CDR3 reads CASSGLAGGSGELFF. The DNA for the CDR3 is TGTGCCAGCAGTGGACTAGCGGGAGGTTCCGGGGAGCTGTTTTTT.

J is TRBJ2-1 and V is TRBV7-3, with 8 nucleotides matching TRBD1. V shed 4 bases and J 0 bases; nucleotides not matched to a gene: 11. CDR1 SGHTA and CDR2 FQGTGA come from the germline V gene. The CDR3 runs to 18 residues. CDR3 sequence: CASSCSLDGTGSYNEQFF. The CDR3 coding sequence is TGTGCCAGCAGCTGCAGCCTAGACGGGACAGGCTCCTACAATGAGCAGTTCTTC. The variable domain in full, with the rest retrieved from reference TRBV7-3 and TRBJ2-1, is GAGVSQTPSNKVTEKGKYVELRCDPISGHTALYWYRQSLGQGPEFLIYFQGTGAADDSGLPNDRFFAVRPEGSVSTLKIQRTERGDSAVYLCASSCSLDGTGSYNEQFFGPGTRLTVL.

This sequence joins TRBV2 and TRBJ2-1, with D possibly TRBD2 on 7 matching bases. V lost 11 bases to trimming and J lost 6 bases, with 29 bases between them. In germline, CDR1 is SNHLY, CDR2 FYNNEI. CDR3 length: 17 residues. The CDR3 DNA reads as TGTGCCTGCCGAGTCGAGGGGGGGCGGGTTACGCTCAATGAGCAGTTCTTC. Its protein product is CACRVEGGRVTLNEQFF.

The chain carries TRBV6-1 and TRBJ1-5, with 9 bases that match TRBD1. CDR3 length equals 15 residues. Germline V gene lookup returns CDR1 MNHNS and CDR2 SASEGT. The junction had 6 bases not matched to a gene; V was cut back by 6 bases and J by 3 bases. The CDR3 DNA is TGTGCCAGCAGGTGGACAGGGGAGTACAATCAGCCCCAGCATTTT. This codes for CASRWTGEYNQPQHF.

The rearrangement joins TRBV5-1 to TRBJ2-5; TRBD2 might be the D (7 bases). V was cut by 5 bases and J by 5 bases, with 13 bases left in between. The length of the CDR3 is 13 residues. The germline gives CDR1 SGHRS, CDR2 YFSETQ. The CDR3 nucleotides are TGCGCCAGCAGAGGGGGAGGGCGGGAGACCCAGTACTTC. This codes for CASRGGGRETQYF.

The chain carries TRBV19 and TRBJ1-5; TRBD1 is a possible D gene (6 bases). V was clipped by 7 bases and J by 5 bases, with 12 bases between them. Germline-derived CDR1 and CDR2 are LNHDA and SQIVND (reference sequence). The CDR3 is 13 amino acids. DNA of the CDR3: TGTGCCAGTACCTACAGGGCCGATCAGCCCCAGCATTTT. It is translated as CASTYRADQPQHF. Complete variable domain (other parts from reference TRBV19 and TRBJ1-5): DGGITQSPKYLFRKEGQNVTLSCEQNLNHDAMYWYRQDPGQGLRLIYYSQIVNDFQKGDIAEGYSVSREKKESFPLTVTSAQKNPTAFYLCASTYRADQPQHFGDGTRLSIL.

On this clone: The junction and the germline gene differ at one end; a read error may be behind it. The genes are TRBV5-1 and TRBJ2-5; 7 nucleotides match TRBD1. Looked up from germline, CDR1 is SGHRS and CDR2 is YFSETQ. The CDR3 has 16 residues. CDR3 loop: CASSLAGSSGGEAQYF. In DNA form, the CDR3 reads TGCGCCAGCAGCTTGGCCGGCTCCTCAGGGGGAGAGGCCCAGTACTTC.

Here the CDR3 reads CASSEGGTGTPYEQYF. The CDR3 nucleotides are TGTGCCAGCAGTGAAGGGGGGACAGGGACCCCCTACGAGCAGTACTTC. The chain recombines TRBV6-1 with TRBJ2-7; 9 nucleotides align to TRBD1. This CDR3 comprises 16 residues. Germline V CDR1 and CDR2: MNHNS, SASEGT. Trimming at V came to 1 base and at J to 2 bases, leaving 6 bases not matched to a gene.

The rearrangement links TRBV7-2 to TRBJ2-7; D might be TRBD1 (6 bases). The CDR3 is made up of 14 amino acids. Trimming shortened V by 4 bases and J by 3 bases, and 13 bases separated the two germline ends. The germline V gene encodes CDR1 SGHTA and CDR2 FQGNSA. The CDR3 sequence: CASSSSWDIYEQYF. CDR3 sequence (DNA): TGTGCCAGCAGCTCGTCATGGGACATCTACGAGCAGTACTTC.

V is TRBV28 and J is TRBJ2-7; D is ambiguous. Deletions cut 3 bases from V and 3 bases from J, with 9 bases between. Germline CDR1 and CDR2: MDHEN and SYDVKM. The CDR3 contains 13 residues. The CDR3 coding sequence is TGTGCCAGCAGTTTCAGCGACGGCTACGAGCAGTACTTC. This gives the protein CASSFSDGYEQYF. The variable domain in full, completed from reference TRBV28 and TRBJ2-7, reads DVKVTQSSRYLVKRTGEKVFLECVQDMDHENMFWYRQDPGLGLRLIYFSYDVKMKEKGDIPEGYSVSREKKERFSLILESASTNQTSMYLCASSFSDGYEQYFGPGTRLTVT.

The chain uses TRBV6-1 and TRBJ1-2; D is ambiguous. CDR1 and CDR2 (germline): MNHNS, SASEGT. CDR3 length: 14 residues. V lost 4 bases to trimming and J lost 3 bases, with 12 bases between them. The CDR3 DNA sequence: TGTGCCAGCAGTGCTACGCCCGAACACTATGGCTACACCTTC. Its protein product is CASSATPEHYGYTF.

The chain combines TRBV28 with TRBJ2-2; D possibly corresponds to TRBD2 (6 bases). V lost 2 bases, J lost 6 bases, and 13 bases lay in between. This CDR3 is 15 amino acids long. Germline lookup yields CDR1 MDHEN and CDR2 SYDVKM. The CDR3 loop is CASSLLAGKAGELFF. CDR3 nucleotides: TGTGCCAGCAGTTTACTCGCGGGAAAGGCCGGGGAGCTGTTTTTT.

The chain joins TRBV5-1 to TRBJ1-2; a weak D match, TRBD1 (5 bases). The CDR3 consists of 16 residues. CDR1 and CDR2 (germline): SGHRS, YFSETQ. V lost 0 bases and J 1 base, leaving 13 bases between the germline ends. CDR3 nucleotides: TGCGCCAGCAGCTTGGGACTCGGGGGAGATAACTATGGCTACACCTTC. Residues: CASSLGLGGDNYGYTF. Supplemented by reference TRBV5-1 and TRBJ1-2, the full variable domain reads KAGVTQTPRYLIKTRGQQVTLSCSPISGHRSVSWYQQTPGQGLQFLFEYFSETQRNKGNFPGRFSGRQFSNSRSEMNVSTLELGDSALYLCASSLGLGGDNYGYTFGSGTRLTVV.

The chain employs TRBV7-2 and TRBJ1-1; weak D call: TRBD1 (5 bases). V was pared by 5 bases and J by 8 bases, with 9 bases between. Per the germline V gene, CDR1 is SGHTA and CDR2 is FQGNSA. This CDR3 spans 11 amino acids. The chain's CDR3 is CASSPRTEAFF. The CDR3 region has the DNA TGTGCCAGCAGCCCGCGGACAGAAGCTTTCTTT.

V gene TRBV19 combines with J gene TRBJ1-1; no firm D call. Germline V CDR1 and CDR2: LNHDA, SQIVND (reference sequence). This CDR3 contains 13 residues. With 3 bases removed from V and 2 bases from J, the gap between germline ends came to 7 bases. The CDR3: CASSISGNTEAFF. DNA of the CDR3: TGTGCCAGTAGTATTTCGGGAAACACTGAAGCTTTCTTT.

This chain joins TRBV28 and TRBJ2-1, with 14 bases identical to TRBD2. From germline, CDR1 is MDHEN and CDR2 SYDVKM. The V segment lost 10 bases and the J segment 9 bases; nucleotides outside the gene matches: 5. The CDR3 covers 13 residues. This chain's CDR3 is CATGLAGDGEQFF. CDR3 DNA sequence: TGTGCCACGGGACTAGCGGGAGATGGTGAGCAGTTCTTC.

The chain links TRBV15 to TRBJ2-1; 9 positions match TRBD2. Trimming cost V 9 bases and J 7 bases; bases outside gene matches: 13. Germline V gene data show CDR1 as LNHNV and CDR2 as YYDKDF (reference sequence). CDR3 length: 15 amino acids. Here the CDR3 reads CATRGHSGRINEQFF. CDR3 DNA: TGTGCCACGAGGGGTCATAGCGGGAGAATAAATGAGCAGTTCTTC.

This chain connects TRBV5-6 to TRBJ1-3; possibly TRBD1 for D (6 bases). CDR1 and CDR2 from the germline V gene are SGHDT and YYEEEE. CDR3 length: 13 residues. V was cut by 4 bases and J by 8 bases, with 13 bases left in between. CDR3 loop: CASSLGTRDTIYF. CDR3 coding DNA: TGTGCCAGCAGCCTGGGGACACGGGACACCATATATTTT.

The chain couples TRBV10-3 to TRBJ1-5; 8 positions match TRBD1. Germline V gene data show CDR1 as ENHRY and CDR2 as SYGVKD. The J segment lost 4 bases and the V segment lost 6 bases, leaving 8 bases of the junction unmatched. The CDR3 consists of 15 residues. The chain's CDR3 is CAISQTGDGNQPQHF. CDR3 coding DNA: TGTGCCATCAGCCAGACAGGGGATGGGAATCAGCCCCAGCATTTT.

V gene TRBV27 combines with J gene TRBJ2-5; tentatively, D is TRBD2 (6 bases). Germline CDR1 is MNHEY and CDR2 is SMNVEV (reference sequence). The CDR3 is made up of 15 amino acids. V was shortened by 0 bases and J by 5 bases, with 13 bases between the two germline ends. The CDR3 loop reads CASSLSREPWETQYF. CDR3 DNA: TGTGCCAGCAGTTTATCGCGGGAACCCTGGGAGACCCAGTACTTC.

V usage is TRBV15 and J usage is TRBJ1-2; 7 bases are shared with TRBD1. CDR1 LNHNV and CDR2 YYDKDF come from the germline V gene (reference sequence). This CDR3 is 18 amino acids long. V dropped 2 bases and J dropped 8; count of bases not matched to a gene: 20. The CDR3 sequence: CATSRLYPQGDEGDGYTF. The CDR3 DNA reads TGTGCCACCAGCAGACTATATCCTCAGGGGGACGAAGGTGACGGCTACACCTTC.